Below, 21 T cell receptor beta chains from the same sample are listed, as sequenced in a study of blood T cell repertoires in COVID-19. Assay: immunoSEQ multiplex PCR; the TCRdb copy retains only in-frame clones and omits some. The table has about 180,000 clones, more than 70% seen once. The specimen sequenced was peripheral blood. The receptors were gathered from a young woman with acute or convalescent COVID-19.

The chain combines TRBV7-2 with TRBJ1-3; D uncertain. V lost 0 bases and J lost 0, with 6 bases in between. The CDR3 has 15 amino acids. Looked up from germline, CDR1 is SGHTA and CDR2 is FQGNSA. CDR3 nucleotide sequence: TGTGCCAGCAGCTTAGCTGGCCCCTCTGGAAACACCATATATTTT. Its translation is CASSLAGPSGNTIYF.

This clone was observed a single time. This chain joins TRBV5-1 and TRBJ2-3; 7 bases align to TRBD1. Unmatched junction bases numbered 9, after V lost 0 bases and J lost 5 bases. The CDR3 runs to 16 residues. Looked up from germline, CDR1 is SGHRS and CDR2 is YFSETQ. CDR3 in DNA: TGCGCCAGCAGCTTGGGGGACAGCGCAACCTTAGATACGCAGTATTTT. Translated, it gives CASSLGDSATLDTQYF.

CDR3: CASSGTPFSTGANVLTF. In DNA form, the CDR3 reads TGTGCCAGCAGCGGGACTCCCTTTAGTACTGGGGCCAACGTCCTGACTTTC. V is TRBV28 and J is TRBJ2-6; TRBD2 is a possible D gene (6 bases). Germline CDR1 reads MDHEN; CDR2 reads SYDVKM. This CDR3 is 17 amino acids long. The V gene lost 6 bases and the J gene lost 2 bases, with 17 bases spanning the gap.

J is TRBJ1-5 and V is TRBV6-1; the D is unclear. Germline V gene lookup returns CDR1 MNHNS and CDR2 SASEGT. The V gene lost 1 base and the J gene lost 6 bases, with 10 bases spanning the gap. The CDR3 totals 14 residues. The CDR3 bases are TGTGCCAGCAGTGAAGGGCCTGCGGGTCAGCCCCAGCATTTT. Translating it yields CASSEGPAGQPQHF.

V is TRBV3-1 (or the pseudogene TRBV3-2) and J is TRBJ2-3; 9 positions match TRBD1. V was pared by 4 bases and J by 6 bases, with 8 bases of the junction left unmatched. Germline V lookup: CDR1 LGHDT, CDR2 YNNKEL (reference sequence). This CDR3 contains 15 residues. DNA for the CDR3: TGTGCCAGCAGCCCCTGGACAGGGGACCGGGATACGCAGTATTTT. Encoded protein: CASSPWTGDRDTQYF.

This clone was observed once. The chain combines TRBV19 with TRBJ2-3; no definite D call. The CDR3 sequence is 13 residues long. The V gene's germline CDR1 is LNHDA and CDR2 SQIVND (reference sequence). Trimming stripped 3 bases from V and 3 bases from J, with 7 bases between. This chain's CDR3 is CASSMIETDTQYF. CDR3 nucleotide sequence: TGTGCCAGTAGTATGATCGAGACAGATACGCAGTATTTT.

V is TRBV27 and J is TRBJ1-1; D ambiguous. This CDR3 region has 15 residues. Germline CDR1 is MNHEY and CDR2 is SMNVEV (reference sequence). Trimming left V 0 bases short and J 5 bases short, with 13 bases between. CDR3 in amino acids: CASSLSSAKQTEAFF. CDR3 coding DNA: TGTGCCAGCAGTTTATCTTCGGCGAAACAGACTGAAGCTTTCTTT.

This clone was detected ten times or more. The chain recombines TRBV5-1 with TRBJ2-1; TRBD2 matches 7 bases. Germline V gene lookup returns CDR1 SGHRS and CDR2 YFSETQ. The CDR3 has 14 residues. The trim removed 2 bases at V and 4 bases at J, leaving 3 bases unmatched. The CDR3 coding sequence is TGCGCCAGCAGCTTTGGGGGAGGGTACAATGAGCAGTTCTTC. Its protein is CASSFGGGYNEQFF.

The CDR3 sequence: CAISETSPDTQYF. CDR3 bases: TGTGCCATCAGTGAGACTAGTCCAGATACGCAGTATTTT. The chain couples TRBV10-3 to TRBJ2-3; D possibly corresponds to TRBD2 (5 bases). Trimming took 2 bases from V and 4 from J, leaving 7 bases between them. This CDR3 spans 13 amino acids. The germline CDR1 and CDR2 sequences are ENHRY and SYGVKD.

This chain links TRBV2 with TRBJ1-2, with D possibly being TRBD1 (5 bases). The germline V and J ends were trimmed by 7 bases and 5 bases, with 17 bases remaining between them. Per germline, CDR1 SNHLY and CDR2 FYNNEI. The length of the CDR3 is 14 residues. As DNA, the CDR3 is TGTGCCAGCAACAAATTCATGGGGCAGTATGGCTACACCTTC. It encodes CASNKFMGQYGYTF. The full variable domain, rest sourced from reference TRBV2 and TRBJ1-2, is EPEVTQTPSHQVTQMGQEVILRCVPISNHLYFYWYRQILGQKVEFLVSFYNNEISEKSEIFDDQFSVERPDGSNFTLKIRSTKLEDSAMYFCASNKFMGQYGYTFGSGTRLTVV.

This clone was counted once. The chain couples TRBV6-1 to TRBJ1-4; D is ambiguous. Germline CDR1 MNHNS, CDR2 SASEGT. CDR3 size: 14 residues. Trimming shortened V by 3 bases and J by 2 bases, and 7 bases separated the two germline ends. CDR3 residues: CASSDVVTNEKLFF. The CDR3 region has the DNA TGTGCCAGCAGTGACGTTGTGACTAATGAAAAACTGTTTTTT.

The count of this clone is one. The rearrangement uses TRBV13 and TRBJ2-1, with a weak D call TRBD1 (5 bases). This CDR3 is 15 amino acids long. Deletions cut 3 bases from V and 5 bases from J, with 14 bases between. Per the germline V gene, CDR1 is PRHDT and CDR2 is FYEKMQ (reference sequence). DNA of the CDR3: TGTGCCAGCAGCTTTACGGGCAGGGCGGACAATGAGCAGTTCTTC. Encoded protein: CASSFTGRADNEQFF.

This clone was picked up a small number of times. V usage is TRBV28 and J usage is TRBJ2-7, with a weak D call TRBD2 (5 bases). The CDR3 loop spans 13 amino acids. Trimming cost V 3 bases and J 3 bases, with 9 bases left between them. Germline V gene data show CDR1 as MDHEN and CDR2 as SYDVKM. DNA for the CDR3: TGTGCCAGCAGTTTTGTGGGGAGCTACGAGCAGTACTTC. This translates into CASSFVGSYEQYF.

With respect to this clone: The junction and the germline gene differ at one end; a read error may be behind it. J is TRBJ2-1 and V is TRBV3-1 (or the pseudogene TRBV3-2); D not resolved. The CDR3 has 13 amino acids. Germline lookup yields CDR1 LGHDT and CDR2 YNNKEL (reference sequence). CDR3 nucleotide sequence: TGTGCCAGCAGCCAAGCCCGGTACAGTGAGCAGTTCTTC. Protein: CASSQARYSEQFF.

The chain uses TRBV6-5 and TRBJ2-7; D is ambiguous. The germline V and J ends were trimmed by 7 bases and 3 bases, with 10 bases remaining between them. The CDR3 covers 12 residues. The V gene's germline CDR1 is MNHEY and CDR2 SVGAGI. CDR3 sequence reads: CASKEQIYEQYF. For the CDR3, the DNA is TGTGCCAGCAAGGAACAGATCTACGAGCAGTACTTC.

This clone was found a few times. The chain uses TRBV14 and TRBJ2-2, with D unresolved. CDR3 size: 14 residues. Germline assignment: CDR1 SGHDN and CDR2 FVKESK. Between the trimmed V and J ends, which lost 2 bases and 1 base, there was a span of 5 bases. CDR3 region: CASSQLENTGELFF. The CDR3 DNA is TGTGCCAGCAGCCAATTAGAGAACACCGGGGAGCTGTTTTTT.

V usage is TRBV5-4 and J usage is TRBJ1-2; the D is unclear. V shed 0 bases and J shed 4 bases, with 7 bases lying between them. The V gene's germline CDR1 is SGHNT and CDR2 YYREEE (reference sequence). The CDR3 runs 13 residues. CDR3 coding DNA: TGTGCCAGCAGCTTGGCCTTTGTCTATGGCTACACCTTC. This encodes CASSLAFVYGYTF.

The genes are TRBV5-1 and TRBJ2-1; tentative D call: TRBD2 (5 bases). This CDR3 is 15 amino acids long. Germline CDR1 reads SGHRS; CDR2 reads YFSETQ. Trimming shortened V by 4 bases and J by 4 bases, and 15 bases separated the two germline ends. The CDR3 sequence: CASSGTSGAYNEQFF. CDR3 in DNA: TGCGCCAGCAGCGGAACCAGCGGAGCATACAATGAGCAGTTCTTC.

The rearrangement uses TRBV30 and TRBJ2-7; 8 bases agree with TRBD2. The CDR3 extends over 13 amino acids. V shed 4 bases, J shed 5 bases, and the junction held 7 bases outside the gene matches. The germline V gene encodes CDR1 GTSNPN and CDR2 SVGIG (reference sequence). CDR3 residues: CAWTPGLEDEQYF. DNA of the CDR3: TGTGCCTGGACCCCGGGACTAGAGGACGAGCAGTACTTC.

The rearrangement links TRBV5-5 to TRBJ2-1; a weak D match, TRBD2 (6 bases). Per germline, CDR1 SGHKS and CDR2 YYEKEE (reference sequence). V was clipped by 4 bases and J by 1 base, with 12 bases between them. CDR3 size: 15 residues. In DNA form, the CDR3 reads TGTGCCAGCAGCCCGTTCCGGGGGTCCTACAATGAGCAGTTCTTC. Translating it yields CASSPFRGSYNEQFF.

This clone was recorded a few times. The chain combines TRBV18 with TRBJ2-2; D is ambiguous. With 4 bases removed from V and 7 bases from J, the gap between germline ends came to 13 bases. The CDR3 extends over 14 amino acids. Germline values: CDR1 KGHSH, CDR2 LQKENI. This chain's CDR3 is CASSQATGVGELFF. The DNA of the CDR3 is TGTGCCAGCTCACAAGCGACTGGTGTCGGGGAGCTGTTTTTT.